The 23 T cell receptor beta chains in this list originate from one sample, sequenced in a study of memory CD4+ T cells and cytomegalovirus serostatus (dated by TCRdb to 2018 to 2020). A FACSAria II was used to sort memory CD4+ T cells, defined as single viable CD3+CD4+CD8-CD45RO+ cells. To prepare the library, the immunoSEQ multiplex PCR assay was applied. TCRdb stores this immuneACCESS table with in-frame sequences only. Part of the clones is absent; in the studies checked, under half of the shortfall reflects unresolved V genes, and no reason is known for the rest. A total of over 65,000 clones appear in this sample, roughly 78% of them only once. Just over 2.5% of the sample comes from the top ten. What was sequenced was memory CD4+ T cells from blood. The receptor source for this set is an adult in good health and CMV-seropositive.

This clone was observed a single time. The J gene is TRBJ1-5, the V gene TRBV15; perhaps TRBD1 as D (6 bases). This CDR3 is built from 16 residues. CDR1 is LNHNV, CDR2 YYDKDF, per germline (reference sequence). Trimming removed 0 bases at V and 1 base at J, with 10 bases between. CDR3 sequence (DNA): TGTGCCACCAGCAGAGATGGCAGGGGAAGCAATCAGCCCCAGCATTTT. Amino acids: CATSRDGRGSNQPQHF.

This rearrangement joins TRBV5-8 to TRBJ2-3, with D perhaps assigned TRBD1 or TRBD2 (5 bases each). CDR1 is SGHTS, CDR2 YDEGEE, per germline. The V gene lost 2 bases and the J gene lost 3 bases, with 19 bases spanning the gap. This CDR3 is built from 17 residues. The CDR3 nucleotides read TGTGCCAGCAGCTTCGCGAGGGGTCGCTTTTATACAGATACGCAGTATTTT. Its protein product is CASSFARGRFYTDTQYF. Based on the CDR3 plus reference TRBV5-8 and TRBJ2-3, the full variable domain is EAGVTQSPTHLIKTRGQQATLRCSPISGHTSVYWYQQALGLGLQFLLWYDEGEERNRGNFPPRFSGRQFPNYSSELNVNALELEDSALYLCASSFARGRFYTDTQYFGPGTRLTVL.

The CDR3 DNA sequence: TGCGCCAGCAGCCCGGACGGGACTCGGACTGGGGAGCTGTTTTTT. This encodes CASSPDGTRTGELFF. The chain has TRBV5-1 and TRBJ2-2; weak D call: TRBD2 (6 bases). V was cut by 4 bases and J by 8 bases, with 18 bases left in between. CDR1 and CDR2 from the germline V gene are SGHRS and YFSETQ. This CDR3 has 15 amino acids.

This rearrangement joins TRBV19 to TRBJ2-7, with D tentatively TRBD1 (5 bases). The CDR3 sequence is 14 residues long. Trimming stripped 4 bases from V and 0 bases from J, with 10 bases between. Germline V gives CDR1 LNHDA, CDR2 SQIVND (reference sequence). The chain's CDR3 is CASSNPGLSYEQYF. Written as DNA, the CDR3 is TGTGCCAGTAGTAATCCAGGGCTCTCCTACGAGCAGTACTTC.

The rearrangement links TRBV28 to TRBJ2-3; D unresolved. The CDR3 loop spans 14 amino acids. Germline-derived CDR1 and CDR2 are MDHEN and SYDVKM. The ends were cut back, 7 bases at V and 2 bases at J, with 13 bases in the middle. CDR3 in DNA: TGTGCCAGCACTCAAAGGGCTATCACAGATACGCAGTATTTT. Its protein is CASTQRAITDTQYF.

This clone was seen once. The CDR3 DNA follows: TGCGCCAGCAGCTTGGTTCCAGGGTCGGAGGGCTACACCTTC. Amino acid sequence: CASSLVPGSEGYTF. The chain joins TRBV5-1 to TRBJ1-2; maybe TRBD1 (5 bases). V was trimmed by 0 bases and J by 8 bases, leaving 14 bases between them. CDR1 is SGHRS and CDR2 is YFSETQ in the germline V gene. This CDR3 spans 14 amino acids.

The CDR3 nucleotides read TGTGCCAGCAGCTACAACAGGGACCCAGATACGCAGTATTTT. This gives the protein CASSYNRDPDTQYF. The V call is TRBV7-2, the J call TRBJ2-3, with a tentative D call TRBD1 (6 bases). This CDR3 is 14 amino acids long. V lost 4 bases and J 4 bases, leaving 12 bases between the germline ends. Germline lookup yields CDR1 SGHTA and CDR2 FQGNSA.

The rearrangement joins TRBV5-1 to TRBJ1-1; the match to TRBD1 covers 7 bases. V was clipped by 3 bases and J by 10 bases; unmatched bases: 9. Germline-derived CDR1 and CDR2 are SGHRS and YFSETQ. CDR3 length: 13 residues. The CDR3 is CASSWDSVGGAFF. CDR3 DNA: TGCGCCAGCAGCTGGGACAGCGTAGGAGGAGCTTTCTTT.

The CDR3 DNA reads TGTGCCAGCAGCTCCCCTCGTACTAGCGGGAGGGCCAATGAGCAGTTCTTC. It translates to CASSSPRTSGRANEQFF. V gene TRBV11-2 combines with J gene TRBJ2-1; TRBD2 aligns across 13 bases. This CDR3 has 17 amino acids. CDR1 and CDR2 (germline): SGHAT, FQNNGV. J was trimmed by 6 bases and V by 4 bases; bases with no gene match: 9.

By sample fraction, this clone is medium-sized. The CDR3 loop is CSVTQGGGGELFF. The CDR3 DNA follows: TGCAGCGTTACTCAGGGGGGTGGCGGGGAGCTGTTTTTT. The chain is built from TRBV29-1 and TRBJ2-2, with D maybe TRBD1 (7 bases). This CDR3 spans 13 amino acids. The germline CDR1 and CDR2 sequences are SQVTM and ANQGSEA. V lost 5 bases and J lost 7, with 14 bases in between.

Only a few counts were recorded for this clone. As DNA, the CDR3 is TGTGCCAGCAGCTTAGCGGAGGGGCCGGACGAGCAGTACTTC. It is translated as CASSLAEGPDEQYF. The rearrangement joins TRBV7-9 to TRBJ2-7, with D possibly being TRBD2 (6 bases). With 0 bases removed from V and 5 bases from J, the gap between germline ends came to 11 bases. The CDR3 is 14 amino acids. Per germline, CDR1 SEHNR and CDR2 FQNEAQ (reference sequence).

The chain is built from TRBV5-5 and TRBJ2-2; 8 bases agree with TRBD2. CDR3 length equals 16 residues. Germline values: CDR1 SGHKS, CDR2 YYEKEE (reference sequence). Germline trimming cut 2 bases from V and 5 bases from J; bases unmatched to any gene: 8. DNA of the CDR3: TGTGCCAGCAGCTTTGGTAGCGGGATGGGGACCGGGGAGCTGTTTTTT. Its translation is CASSFGSGMGTGELFF.

The chain recombines TRBV7-9 with TRBJ2-3; D could derive from TRBD1 or TRBD2 (7 bases each). Deletions cut 4 bases from V and 2 bases from J, with 13 bases between. The germline CDR1 and CDR2 sequences are SEHNR and FQNEAQ (reference sequence). The CDR3 runs to 15 residues. For the CDR3, the DNA is TGTGCCAGCAGCTGGGGGGGACAGTCCACAGATACGCAGTATTTT. Translation: CASSWGGQSTDTQYF.

The genes are TRBV4-1 and TRBJ1-2, with 8 nucleotides matching TRBD1. J was trimmed by 3 bases and V by 1 base; bases with no gene match: 10. The CDR3 length is 17 residues. The V gene's germline CDR1 is MGHRA and CDR2 YSYEKL. The CDR3 sequence: CASSQGWTGQVDYGYTF. DNA for the CDR3: TGCGCCAGCAGCCAAGGTTGGACAGGGCAGGTTGACTATGGCTACACCTTC.

The rearrangement uses TRBV14 and TRBJ1-5, with D possibly TRBD1 on 5 matching bases. The V end was cut by 4 bases, the J end by 0 bases, with 25 bases between. Germline CDR1 is SGHDN and CDR2 is FVKESK. The length of the CDR3 is 20 residues. CDR3 sequence reads: CASSRNMGTDYGFSNQPQHF. CDR3 nucleotide sequence: TGTGCCAGCAGCCGCAATATGGGGACGGATTATGGATTTAGCAATCAGCCCCAGCATTTT.

This chain joins TRBV6-5 and TRBJ2-5; no reliable D call. In germline, CDR1 is MNHEY, CDR2 SVGAGI. V lost 6 bases and J lost 5, with 10 bases in between. CDR3 size: 12 residues. CDR3 nucleotides: TGTGCCAGCAGACGCGGACGGGAGACCCAGTACTTC. This translates into CASRRGRETQYF.

As DNA, the CDR3 is TGTGCCAGCAGCCTACTACGAGCCTCGGGGGAAAAACTGTTTTTT. It encodes CASSLLRASGEKLFF. This chain joins TRBV5-6 and TRBJ1-4, with D unclear. Trimming cost V 4 bases and J 8 bases, with 18 bases left between them. The CDR3 covers 15 residues. Germline V lookup: CDR1 SGHDT, CDR2 YYEEEE. Full variable domain (rest looked up from reference TRBV5-6 and TRBJ1-4): DAGVTQSPTHLIKTRGQQVTLRCSPKSGHDTVSWYQQALGQGPQFIFQYYEEEERQRGNFPDRFSGHQFPNYSSELNVNALLLGDSALYLCASSLLRASGEKLFFGSGTQLSVL.

The chain recombines TRBV6-1 with TRBJ1-2; D is uncertain. The CDR3 totals 12 residues. Per the germline V gene, CDR1 is MNHNS and CDR2 is SASEGT. Trimming took 2 bases from V and 12 from J, leaving 13 bases between them. CDR3 residues: CASSEMRRLHTF. CDR3 DNA sequence: TGTGCCAGCAGTGAAATGCGGAGGCTACACACCTTC.

This chain joins TRBV15 and TRBJ2-3, with 14 bases identical to TRBD2. The CDR3 runs 14 residues. V was clipped by 3 bases and J by 13 bases; unmatched bases: 6. Germline CDR1 reads LNHNV; CDR2 reads YYDKDF (reference sequence). The CDR3 reads CATSRGGLAGEKYF. The CDR3 DNA reads TGTGCCACCAGCAGGGGGGGACTAGCGGGAGAGAAGTATTTT.

CDR3 in DNA: TGCGCCAGCAGGTCGGGACCGGATGAGCAGTTCTTC. Residues: CASRSGPDEQFF. V gene TRBV10-2 combines with J gene TRBJ2-1; perhaps D is TRBD1 or TRBD2 (5 bases each). The CDR3 covers 12 residues. Trimming removed 6 bases at V and 8 bases at J, with 11 bases between. Germline CDR1 reads WSHSY; CDR2 reads SAAADI.

The V and J genes are TRBV19 and TRBJ1-6; no definite D call. The germline V gene has CDR1 LNHDA and CDR2 SQIVND (reference sequence). The CDR3 spans 14 residues. The germline V and J ends were trimmed by 6 bases and 10 bases, with 16 bases remaining between them. The CDR3 is CASSPTISGSPLHF. In nucleotides, the CDR3 is TGTGCCAGTAGCCCGACAATTTCGGGCTCACCCCTCCACTTT.

This chain connects TRBV30 to TRBJ2-7, with D maybe TRBD1 (7 bases). V was shortened by 4 bases and J by 3 bases, with 16 bases between the two germline ends. This CDR3 contains 14 residues. The V gene's germline CDR1 is GTSNPN and CDR2 SVGIG (reference sequence). Written as DNA, the CDR3 is TGTGCCTGGAACCAGGGGGGTTTGGGCTACGAGCAGTACGTC. It encodes CAWNQGGLGYEQYV.

The chain links TRBV7-9 to TRBJ2-5; D ambiguous. The V and J ends lost 5 bases and 5 bases respectively, with 9 bases between them. From germline, CDR1 is SEHNR and CDR2 FQNEAQ (reference sequence). This CDR3 comprises 12 residues. For the CDR3, the DNA is TGTGCCAGCAGCATTCGGATGGAGACCCAGTACTTC. It is translated as CASSIRMETQYF.